The 28 T cell receptor beta chains below were found in one sample sequenced in a study of blood T cell repertoires in COVID-19. TCRdb keeps only in-frame clones here, not all; method: immunoSEQ multiplex PCR. The sample has hundreds of thousands of clones, approximately 91% seen once. Input material: PBMCs or T cells enriched from blood (not recorded which). These receptors originate from a woman aged 55-75 years who had recovered from COVID-19.

This chain connects TRBV7-2 to TRBJ2-7; possible D gene TRBD1, 6 bases. The CDR3 has 15 residues. The germline gives CDR1 SGHTA, CDR2 FQGNSA. V was clipped by 3 bases and J by 2 bases, with 14 bases between them. The CDR3 loop reads CASSFGGQIPYEQYF. DNA of the CDR3: TGTGCCAGCAGCTTCGGAGGACAGATCCCCTACGAGCAGTACTTC.

The sample holds one count of this clone. The gene calls are TRBV9 and TRBJ1-1; D is possibly TRBD1 (5 bases). The V end lost 5 bases, the J end lost 5 bases, and 13 bases lay between the germline ends. This CDR3 comprises 13 residues. From germline, CDR1 is SGDLS and CDR2 YYNGEE. The CDR3 sequence: CASRRGGDTEAFF. The CDR3 DNA reads TGTGCCAGCAGACGTGGGGGGGATACTGAAGCTTTCTTT.

Remarks on this clone: The same CDR3 can be traced to other DNA sequences in this sample. The chain is built from TRBV12-3 or TRBV12-4 and TRBJ1-2, with D possibly matching TRBD1 (5 bases). This CDR3 contains 13 residues. Trimming cost V 5 bases and J 1 base, with 8 bases left between them. The CDR3 spells CASSPQVNYGYTF. The CDR3 region has the DNA TGTGCCAGCAGTCCACAGGTTAACTATGGCTACACCTTC.

The rearrangement uses TRBV24-1 and TRBJ1-5; the D gene is possibly TRBD1 (5 bases). Per germline, CDR1 KGHDR and CDR2 SFDVKD. The length of the CDR3 is 15 residues. Trimming left V 3 bases short and J 8 bases short, with 16 bases between. Here the CDR3 reads CATSDPGYGEEPQHF. The CDR3 nucleotides are TGTGCCACCAGTGATCCAGGGTATGGGGAGGAGCCCCAGCATTTT.

The chain has TRBV7-9 and TRBJ1-5; no clear D. Trimming removed 5 bases at V and 3 bases at J, with 14 bases between. CDR3 size: 15 residues. The germline CDR1 and CDR2 sequences are SEHNR and FQNEAQ (reference sequence). In nucleotides, the CDR3 is TGTGCCAGCAGCCGATGGTCCGGGGACAATCAGCCCCAGCATTTT. This gives the protein CASSRWSGDNQPQHF.

V gene TRBV6-5 combines with J gene TRBJ1-4; 7 bases line up with TRBD1. This CDR3 comprises 12 residues. J was trimmed by 10 bases and V by 6 bases; bases with no gene match: 5. Germline CDR1 MNHEY, CDR2 SVGAGI. For the CDR3, the DNA is TGTGCCAGCAGGGGACAGCATTTAAAACTGTTTTTT. Residues: CASRGQHLKLFF.

The gene calls are TRBV27 and TRBJ1-2, with 9 bases that match TRBD1. CDR1 is MNHEY, CDR2 SMNVEV, per germline (reference sequence). This CDR3 spans 14 amino acids. V lost 3 bases, J lost 6 bases, and 5 bases stayed unmatched. The DNA of the CDR3 is TGTGCCAGCAGTTTCGACAGGGGGTTTAATGGCTACACCTTC. Its protein is CASSFDRGFNGYTF.

This clone has only one observation. The chain joins TRBV6-5 to TRBJ1-6; weak D call: TRBD1 (6 bases). Trimming took off 10 bases at V and 8 bases at J, with 18 bases between the two ends. The CDR3 is 14 amino acids. Germline CDR1 is MNHEY and CDR2 is SVGAGI. The CDR3 region has the DNA TGTGCCACCCGGAAAGGGGGGGTCGATTCACCCCTCCACTTT. It codes for CATRKGGVDSPLHF.

A remark on this clone: The same CDR3 arises from other DNA sequences in this sample as well. This chain joins TRBV2 and TRBJ1-4; a weak D match, TRBD1 (6 bases). The V gene's germline CDR1 is SNHLY and CDR2 FYNNEI. The CDR3 is made up of 15 amino acids. The V and J ends lost 6 bases and 0 bases respectively, with 11 bases between them. CDR3 sequence reads: CASSEQGTTNEKLFF. In DNA form, the CDR3 reads TGTGCCAGCAGCGAACAGGGAACAACTAATGAAAAACTGTTTTTT.

The chain recombines TRBV6-5 with TRBJ2-7, with TRBD2 identical over 7 bases. Germline assignment: CDR1 MNHEY and CDR2 SVGAGI. V gave up 5 bases and J gave up 0 bases; unmatched junction bases: 7. The CDR3 is 15 residues long. The CDR3 coding sequence is TGTGCCAGCAGTCGCGGGACGGGGGGCTCCTACGAGCAGTACTTC. It codes for CASSRGTGGSYEQYF.

This clone was recorded only once. The chain combines TRBV7-9 with TRBJ1-1; 8 bases agree with TRBD1. From germline, CDR1 is SEHNR and CDR2 FQNEAQ (reference sequence). This CDR3 comprises 19 residues. J was trimmed by 0 bases and V by 5 bases; bases with no gene match: 17. Here the CDR3 reads CASSPLNINRGRMNTEAFF. Here the CDR3 DNA reads TGTGCCAGCAGCCCTCTCAATATAAACAGGGGGAGGATGAACACTGAAGCTTTCTTT.

The chain joins TRBV9 to TRBJ1-6; D is uncertain. Germline lookup yields CDR1 SGDLS and CDR2 YYNGEE. The CDR3 has 15 residues. The ends were cut back, 4 bases at V and 9 bases at J, with 17 bases in the middle. The CDR3 loop reads CASSPVGGPGSPLHF. The DNA for the CDR3 is TGTGCCAGCAGCCCTGTCGGAGGGCCCGGTTCACCCCTCCACTTT.

The chain uses TRBV11-2 and TRBJ1-3; possible D gene TRBD1, 6 bases. V was clipped by 5 bases and J by 2 bases, with 13 bases between them. The CDR3 is made up of 15 amino acids. Germline CDR1 and CDR2: SGHAT and FQNNGV. The CDR3 sequence: CASSRPQGTGNTIYF. DNA of the CDR3: TGTGCCAGCAGCAGGCCCCAGGGGACTGGAAACACCATATATTTT. Combining the CDR3 with reference TRBV11-2 and TRBJ1-3 gives the whole variable domain EAGVAQSPRYKIIEKRQSVAFWCNPISGHATLYWYQQILGQGPKLLIQFQNNGVVDDSQLPKDRFSAERLKGVDSTLKIQPAKLEDSAVYLCASSRPQGTGNTIYFGEGSWLTVV.

The gene calls are TRBV11-2 and TRBJ1-2; D not certain. The CDR3 has 15 residues. V was cut by 2 bases and J by 4 bases, with 14 bases left in between. Germline CDR1 and CDR2: SGHAT and FQNNGV. DNA of the CDR3: TGTGCCAGCAGCTTACTCCCTCTCGGTGGCTATGGCTACACCTTC. This sequence encodes CASSLLPLGGYGYTF.

The chain employs TRBV7-8 and TRBJ2-3; TRBD1 matches at 7 bases. CDR1 and CDR2 (germline): SGHVS, FQNEAQ. Trimming at V came to 4 bases and at J to 0 bases, leaving 4 bases not matched to a gene. There are 15 residues in the CDR3. CDR3 sequence: CASSSTGVSTDTQYF. In nucleotides, the CDR3 is TGTGCCAGCAGCTCTACAGGGGTTAGCACAGATACGCAGTATTTT.

The V and J genes are TRBV24-1 and TRBJ2-5, with 8 nucleotides matching TRBD1. The CDR3 extends over 14 amino acids. Germline trimming cut 4 bases from V and 4 bases from J; bases unmatched to any gene: 4. The germline CDR1 and CDR2 sequences are KGHDR and SFDVKD. CDR3 amino acids: CATSDPGQGETQYF. The CDR3 nucleotides read TGTGCCACCAGTGACCCCGGACAGGGAGAGACCCAGTACTTC.

J is TRBJ1-3 and V is TRBV19; 8 nucleotides align to TRBD1. There are 14 residues in the CDR3. Germline CDR1 reads LNHDA; CDR2 reads SQIVND (reference sequence). The J segment lost 3 bases and the V segment lost 6 bases, leaving 4 bases of the junction unmatched. The chain's CDR3 is CASSSTGVGNTIYF. CDR3 nucleotides: TGTGCCAGTAGCTCGACAGGGGTTGGAAACACCATATATTTT.

J is TRBJ2-1 and V is TRBV4-1, with 11 bases that match TRBD2. Unmatched junction bases numbered 14, after V lost 1 base and J lost 6 bases. CDR3 length: 19 amino acids. Germline loops: CDR1 MGHRA, CDR2 YSYEKL. In DNA form, the CDR3 reads TGCGCCAGCAGCCAAGGGGGAACCCTAGCGGGGGGCGATCTCAATGAGCAGTTCTTC. Residues: CASSQGGTLAGGDLNEQFF.

The chain combines TRBV24-1 with TRBJ2-3, with D possibly matching TRBD1 (6 bases). Trimming cost V 5 bases and J 4 bases, with 15 bases left between them. The CDR3 totals 15 residues. Germline assignment: CDR1 KGHDR and CDR2 SFDVKD. The CDR3 DNA is TGTGCCACCAGTGCCATAGGGGGTAGGGCAGATACGCAGTATTTT. It specifies CATSAIGGRADTQYF.

V gene TRBV5-4 combines with J gene TRBJ2-1; no reliable D call. CDR1 and CDR2 from the germline V gene are SGHNT and YYREEE (reference sequence). The length of the CDR3 is 14 residues. The ends were cut back, 4 bases at V and 8 bases at J, with 16 bases in the middle. The CDR3 is CASSDKVGTDEQFF. DNA of the CDR3: TGTGCCAGCAGCGACAAAGTGGGTACGGATGAGCAGTTCTTC.

V usage is TRBV3-1 (or the pseudogene TRBV3-2) and J usage is TRBJ2-5, with TRBD1 as a possible D gene (6 bases). The V and J ends lost 8 bases and 3 bases respectively, with 19 bases between them. The CDR3 loop spans 15 amino acids. CDR1 is LGHDT and CDR2 is YNNKEL in the germline V gene (reference sequence). The CDR3 sequence: CASGTIQGQKETQYF. CDR3 DNA sequence: TGTGCCAGCGGAACTATTCAGGGGCAGAAAGAGACCCAGTACTTC.

V gene TRBV28 combines with J gene TRBJ1-2; D gene unclear. Trimming shortened V by 2 bases and J by 4 bases, and 5 bases separated the two germline ends. In germline, CDR1 is MDHEN, CDR2 SYDVKM. The CDR3 runs 12 residues. CDR3 region: CASSLASYGYTF. The CDR3 nucleotides are TGTGCCAGCAGTTTAGCCAGCTATGGCTACACCTTC.

This clone was counted once. V is TRBV7-2 and J is TRBJ2-5, with D possibly matching TRBD1 (5 bases). The CDR3 sequence is 16 residues long. V lost 5 bases and J 2 bases, leaving 18 bases between the germline ends. The germline CDR1 and CDR2 sequences are SGHTA and FQGNSA. The CDR3 spells CASSITGPELQETQYF. The DNA of the CDR3 is TGTGCCAGCAGCATAACAGGTCCCGAATTACAAGAGACCCAGTACTTC.

This clone has only a few counts. CDR3 bases: TGTGCCAGCAGCTTAGTGGGTTCCTCGGGAACCAATGAGCAGTTCTTC. Its translation: CASSLVGSSGTNEQFF. The chain links TRBV7-9 to TRBJ2-1; D perhaps matches TRBD2 (5 bases). Trimming stripped 1 base from V and 6 bases from J, with 16 bases between. The CDR3 runs to 16 residues. Germline-derived CDR1 and CDR2 are SEHNR and FQNEAQ (reference sequence). Together with reference TRBV7-9 and TRBJ2-1, the CDR3 gives the full variable domain: DTGVSQNPRHKITKRGQNVTFRCDPISEHNRLYWYRQTLGQGPEFLTYFQNEAQLEKSRLLSDRFSAERPKGSFSTLEIQRTEQGDSAMYLCASSLVGSSGTNEQFFGPGTRLTVL.

This clone showed up just a few times. The chain employs TRBV7-9 and TRBJ1-2; 9 nucleotides align to TRBD1. V gave up 4 bases and J gave up 7 bases; unmatched junction bases: 16. From germline, CDR1 is SEHNR and CDR2 FQNEAQ (reference sequence). CDR3 size: 17 residues. In DNA, the CDR3 is TGTGCCAGCAGCTCCACAGGGGGCGAGGGACTATTCTCTGGCTACACCTTC. Protein product: CASSSTGGEGLFSGYTF.

The chain combines TRBV2 with TRBJ1-6, with a possible D match to TRBD1 (5 bases). CDR1 SNHLY and CDR2 FYNNEI come from the germline V gene. CDR3 length equals 13 residues. Trimming removed 7 bases from V and 6 bases from J, with 10 bases in between. The CDR3 reads CASNKDSNSPLHF. CDR3 nucleotide sequence: TGTGCCAGCAATAAAGACAGTAATTCACCCCTCCACTTT.

The rearrangement joins TRBV5-6 to TRBJ2-1; D possibly corresponds to TRBD2 (7 bases). Trimming took off 7 bases at V and 7 bases at J, with 12 bases between the two ends. Germline assignment: CDR1 SGHDT and CDR2 YYEEEE. The CDR3 runs to 12 residues. The chain's CDR3 is CASGGAGNEQFF. CDR3 DNA sequence: TGTGCCAGCGGGGGGGCGGGAAATGAGCAGTTCTTC.

This clone was recorded at least ten times. This chain links TRBV25-1 with TRBJ2-2, with D tentatively TRBD1 (6 bases). Germline V gives CDR1 MGHDK, CDR2 SYGVNS. The CDR3 loop spans 14 amino acids. The V and J ends lost 3 bases and 3 bases respectively, with 8 bases between them. The CDR3: CASSESGDTGELFF. In DNA form, the CDR3 reads TGTGCCAGCAGTGAGTCAGGGGACACCGGGGAGCTGTTTTTT.